These 7 T cell receptor beta chains share one sample of origin, sequenced in a study of CD8+ T cells in alopecia areata. Sequencing used cDNA as its template, made by extracting RNA and reverse transcribing it. Repertoires were generated with immunoSEQ multiplex PCR, while TCRdb's copy carries only in-frame clones and drops some. The sample records around 29,000 clones, around three quarters being singletons. Sample: NKG2D-low CD8+ T cells sorted from blood. The receptors originated from a human donor with alopecia areata.

V usage is TRBV4-1 and J usage is TRBJ2-1; 11 bases are a match to TRBD2. The ends lost 4 bases at V and 6 bases at J; junction bases unmatched: 2. CDR1 and CDR2 (germline): MGHRA, YSYEKL. The CDR3 consists of 14 residues. The CDR3: CASSPGLAANEQFF. In DNA form, the CDR3 reads TGCGCCAGCAGCCCGGGACTAGCGGCCAATGAGCAGTTCTTC.

This chain joins TRBV19 and TRBJ2-5; 8 positions agree with TRBD2. CDR3 length: 14 residues. V lost 3 bases, J lost 5 bases, and 5 bases stayed unmatched. Germline-derived CDR1 and CDR2 are LNHDA and SQIVND (reference sequence). The CDR3 reads CASSIVGLAETQYF. The CDR3 nucleotides are TGTGCCAGTAGTATCGTTGGACTAGCTGAGACCCAGTACTTC.

Only a few counts were recorded for this clone. This chain uses TRBV5-4 with TRBJ2-6; D is ambiguous. The germline gives CDR1 SGHNT, CDR2 YYREEE (reference sequence). CDR3 length equals 15 residues. V dropped 0 bases and J dropped 1 base, with 5 bases sitting between them. CDR3 protein: CASSLEESGANVLTF. The CDR3 region has the DNA TGTGCCAGCAGCTTGGAGGAATCTGGGGCCAACGTCCTGACTTTC.

DNA for the CDR3: TGTGCCAGCAGCCCCTTCATTGGGACCTACGAGCAGTACTTC. Translation: CASSPFIGTYEQYF. The chain links TRBV7-8 to TRBJ2-7; D is undetermined. Between the trimmed V and J ends, which lost 5 bases and 2 bases, there was a span of 13 bases. The CDR3 totals 14 residues. Per germline, CDR1 SGHVS and CDR2 FQNEAQ.

The genes are TRBV29-1 and TRBJ2-7; possibly TRBD1 or TRBD2 for D (5 bases each). The CDR3 is made up of 13 amino acids. Germline-derived CDR1 and CDR2 are SQVTM and ANQGSEA. V lost 4 bases, J lost 0 bases, and 10 bases lay in between. CDR3 DNA sequence: TGCAGCGTTGTATTGGGGACCTCCTACGAGCAGTACTTC. This codes for CSVVLGTSYEQYF.

The CDR3, as DNA: TGTGCCTGGAGCCAACCCCGGGAGGGGATATATGGCTACACCTTC. Amino acid sequence: CAWSQPREGIYGYTF. The chain has TRBV30 and TRBJ1-2, with D maybe TRBD1 (5 bases). Germline V gene lookup returns CDR1 GTSNPN and CDR2 SVGIG (reference sequence). This CDR3 has 15 amino acids. V shed 3 bases and J shed 5 bases, with 19 bases lying between them.

The CDR3: CASSKGGMGAGELFF. Here the CDR3 DNA reads TGTGCCAGTAGTAAAGGAGGGATGGGAGCCGGGGAGCTGTTTTTT. This sequence joins TRBV19 and TRBJ2-2; tentative D call: TRBD2 (6 bases). The CDR3 is 15 residues long. Germline values: CDR1 LNHDA, CDR2 SQIVND (reference sequence). The ends were cut back, 4 bases at V and 6 bases at J, with 15 bases in the middle.